This TCR beta chain derives from a study of blood T cell repertoires in COVID-19. Study-wide context: The analysed material was cDNA or gDNA that came from T cells, B-cell-depleted T cells, or PBMCs.

V was trimmed by 0 bases and J by 7 bases, leaving 7 bases between them. CDR1 is KGHSH, CDR2 LQKENI, per germline. This CDR3 has 13 residues. This clone was found once. The assay was immunoSEQ multiplex PCR, and TCRdb's table has in-frame clones only and misses some. The table lists roughly 250,000 clones, around 90% of them singletons, with about 7% in the top ten. The sample was peripheral blood. This receptor was taken from a man between 60 and 70 years old who had recovered from COVID-19. The chain is built from TRBV18 and TRBJ2-1; D uncertain. CDR3 nucleotides: TGTGCCAGCTCACCACCTTCCCTTAATGAGCAGTTCTTC. Amino acid sequence: CASSPPSLNEQFF.